One and the same sample provided the 8 T cell receptor beta chains below, sequenced in a study of T cells after yellow fever vaccination. In TCRdb, the 5' RACE reads were re-called with MiXCR into one record per CDR3 protein. The table lists about 260,000 distinct CDR3 sequences, over 10% of them singletons. The source was CD4+ T cells sorted from PBMCs, collected 45 days after the yellow fever booster vaccination. Source of these receptors: a man under 40 who received the YFV17D yellow fever vaccine.

This clonotype was detected a few times. The chain uses TRBV9 and TRBJ2-7; a possible D gene is TRBD1 (6 bases). Trimming cost V 3 bases and J 2 bases, with 12 bases left between them. Germline V gene data show CDR1 as SGDLS and CDR2 as YYNGEE. This CDR3 spans 14 amino acids. DNA of the CDR3: TGTGCCAGCAGCGGTCGTGGGGGCCCCTACGAGCAGTACTTC. This gives the protein CASSGRGGPYEQYF. The variable domain in full, with the rest retrieved from reference TRBV9 and TRBJ2-7, is DSGVTQTPKHLITATGQRVTLRCSPRSGDLSVYWYQQSLDQGLQFLIQYYNGEERAKGNILERFSAQQFPDLHSELNLSSLELGDSALYFCASSGRGGPYEQYFGPGTRLTVT.

This chain links TRBV6-1 with TRBJ2-2; weak D call: TRBD1 (5 bases). V dropped 6 bases and J dropped 3 bases, with 14 bases sitting between them. CDR1 is MNHNS and CDR2 is SASEGT in the germline V gene. The CDR3 sequence is 15 residues long. CDR3 coding DNA: TGTGCCAGCAGATCCAGGCAAGGGGACACCGGGGAGCTGTTTTTT. This codes for CASRSRQGDTGELFF.

This rearrangement joins TRBV9 to TRBJ2-1; D is undetermined. Trimming stripped 4 bases from V and 3 bases from J, with 8 bases between. Germline V lookup: CDR1 SGDLS, CDR2 YYNGEE. The CDR3 length is 13 residues. In DNA, the CDR3 is TGTGCCAGCAGCACCGGCTACTACAATGAGCAGTTCTTC. Translating gives CASSTGYYNEQFF.

The chain couples TRBV5-6 to TRBJ2-7; 14 bases line up with TRBD2. The germline V gene has CDR1 SGHDT and CDR2 YYEEEE. The CDR3 contains 19 residues. Unmatched junction bases numbered 12, after V lost 3 bases and J lost 1 base. CDR3 in amino acids: CASSSGLAGANIISYEQYF. Here the CDR3 DNA reads TGTGCCAGCAGCTCGGGACTAGCGGGAGCCAATATAATTTCCTACGAGCAGTACTTC.

V and J are TRBV7-2 and TRBJ2-3; weak D call: TRBD2 (6 bases). Germline V gene lookup returns CDR1 SGHTA and CDR2 FQGNSA. This CDR3 spans 14 amino acids. Trimming took off 5 bases at V and 3 bases at J, with 12 bases between the two ends. This CDR3 reads CASSTRLGTDTQYF. The DNA for the CDR3 is TGTGCCAGCAGCACCCGACTAGGGACAGATACGCAGTATTTT.

This clonotype was counted only a few times. The chain is built from TRBV7-2 and TRBJ2-7, with D maybe TRBD2 (5 bases). V shed 2 bases and J shed 4 bases, with 15 bases lying between them. The CDR3 runs to 15 residues. The germline gives CDR1 SGHTA, CDR2 FQGNSA. The CDR3 coding sequence is TGTGCCAGCAGCTTAAACGCTAGCCCGGAATACGAGCAGTACTTC. It translates to CASSLNASPEYEQYF.

In this sample, this clonotype turned up a few times. This rearrangement joins TRBV24-1 to TRBJ2-7; D is ambiguous. V was trimmed by 4 bases and J by 0 bases, leaving 9 bases between them. CDR3 length: 14 residues. CDR1 is KGHDR and CDR2 is SFDVKD in the germline V gene. CDR3 sequence: CATSDARNSYEQYF. As DNA, the CDR3 is TGTGCCACCAGTGACGCGCGGAACTCCTACGAGCAGTACTTC.

This chain connects TRBV2 to TRBJ2-1, with D perhaps given as TRBD1 or TRBD2 (5 bases each). V lost 6 bases and J 7 bases, leaving 22 bases between the germline ends. CDR1 is SNHLY and CDR2 is FYNNEI in the germline V gene. The CDR3 spans 16 residues. The CDR3 DNA follows: TGTGCCAGCAGAGTCTATCGGGACCCCCTCAGGAATGAGCAGTTCTTC. Translation: CASRVYRDPLRNEQFF.